The 30 T cell receptor beta chains presented below share a single source sample, sequenced in a study of shared clonotypes between healthy human individuals. Repertoires were generated with immunoSEQ multiplex PCR, while TCRdb's copy carries only in-frame clones and drops some. The sample has approximately 1,000,000 clones, around 82% seen once. Sequenced sample: memory CD4+ T cells from PBMCs. Described subset: CD45RA-negative fraction. These TCRs come from a young man in good health. Some clones in this sample may be carry-over from other donors' samples.

This clone was seen only a few times. The chain joins TRBV4-1 to TRBJ2-3, with unresolved D. Trimming stripped 2 bases from V and 1 base from J, with 16 bases between. This CDR3 spans 17 amino acids. Per the germline V gene, CDR1 is MGHRA and CDR2 is YSYEKL. The CDR3 DNA follows: TGCGCCAGCAGCCAACAAGGATTGAGAGCTGGCACAGATACGCAGTATTTT. This sequence encodes CASSQQGLRAGTDTQYF.

With respect to this clone: At the DNA level, this CDR3 is encoded by other sequences in the same sample as well. The chain links TRBV7-3 to TRBJ1-1; TRBD1 is a possible D gene (5 bases). In germline, CDR1 is SGHTA, CDR2 FQGTGA. The CDR3 spans 13 residues. V was pared by 4 bases and J by 1 base, with 7 bases between. DNA of the CDR3: TGTGCCAGCAGCTCCAGGGCGAACACTGAAGCTTTCTTT. Its protein is CASSSRANTEAFF.

The chain has TRBV7-8 and TRBJ2-5, with 8 positions matching TRBD2. The germline V gene has CDR1 SGHVS and CDR2 FQNEAQ. The CDR3 is made up of 18 amino acids. V gave up 2 bases and J gave up 1 base; unmatched junction bases: 12. CDR3 region: CASSLTSGAGGTQETQYF. Written as DNA, the CDR3 is TGTGCCAGCAGCTTAACATCTGGCGCGGGAGGAACCCAAGAGACCCAGTACTTC.

The rearrangement joins TRBV5-1 to TRBJ1-1; TRBD1 aligns across 8 bases. Looked up from germline, CDR1 is SGHRS and CDR2 is YFSETQ. The trim removed 2 bases at V and 6 bases at J, leaving 6 bases unmatched. The CDR3 has 14 amino acids. As DNA, the CDR3 is TGCGCCAGCAGCTTAGCGGACAGGGCCCCTGAAGCTTTCTTT. The encoded protein is CASSLADRAPEAFF.

V and J are TRBV11-1 and TRBJ2-1; 9 bases line up with TRBD2. Trimming took 4 bases from V and 7 from J; bases not matched to a gene: 8. CDR3 length: 15 amino acids. Per germline, CDR1 SGHAT and CDR2 FQDESV (reference sequence). DNA for the CDR3: TGTGCCAGCAGCTACGGCCGCGGGAGGGGGAATGAGCAGTTCTTC. Encoded protein: CASSYGRGRGNEQFF.

This chain joins TRBV11-3 and TRBJ2-3, with D perhaps TRBD1 (5 bases). Germline CDR1 reads SGHNT; CDR2 reads YENEEA. V lost 2 bases, J lost 6 bases, and 15 bases lay in between. This CDR3 is 15 amino acids long. CDR3 DNA: TGTGCCAGCAGCTTAAAGGGGCACCCCAGGGATACGCAGTATTTT. This encodes CASSLKGHPRDTQYF. The variable domain in full, with the rest retrieved from reference TRBV11-3 and TRBJ2-3, is EAGVVQSPRYKIIEKKQPVAFWCNPISGHNTLYWYLQNLGQGPELLIRYENEEAVDDSQLPKDRFSAERLKGVDSTLKIQPAELGDSAVYLCASSLKGHPRDTQYFGPGTRLTVL.

In DNA form, the CDR3 reads TGCAGCGTTGAAGACAGTTTGGGGTACGAGCAGTACTTC. It codes for CSVEDSLGYEQYF. The chain combines TRBV29-1 with TRBJ2-7; D call uncertain. Germline-derived CDR1 and CDR2 are SQVTM and ANQGSEA. This CDR3 region has 13 residues. The V and J ends lost 0 bases and 4 bases respectively, with 10 bases between them.

This clone appeared a few times. This rearrangement joins TRBV7-3 to TRBJ2-1; 7 bases agree with TRBD1. The V segment lost 5 bases and the J segment 0 bases; nucleotides outside the gene matches: 7. The CDR3 contains 16 residues. Germline CDR1 reads SGHTA; CDR2 reads FQGTGA. The chain's CDR3 is CASSVQGSSSYNEQFF. For the CDR3, the DNA is TGTGCCAGCAGCGTACAGGGGTCCAGCTCCTACAATGAGCAGTTCTTC.

V usage is TRBV5-1 and J usage is TRBJ2-3; 7 bases align to TRBD1. There are 14 residues in the CDR3. The J segment lost 3 bases and the V segment lost 4 bases, leaving 5 bases of the junction unmatched. Germline CDR1 SGHRS, CDR2 YFSETQ. In nucleotides, the CDR3 is TGCGCCAGCAGCCCGGCGACAGGGACAGATACGCAGTATTTT. The encoded protein is CASSPATGTDTQYF. The variable domain in full, with the rest retrieved from reference TRBV5-1 and TRBJ2-3, is KAGVTQTPRYLIKTRGQQVTLSCSPISGHRSVSWYQQTPGQGLQFLFEYFSETQRNKGNFPGRFSGRQFSNSRSEMNVSTLELGDSALYLCASSPATGTDTQYFGPGTRLTVL.

The chain links TRBV9 to TRBJ2-5, with D possibly matching TRBD2 (6 bases). Trimming pared 4 bases from V and 5 bases from J, leaving 12 bases between. CDR1 and CDR2 (germline): SGDLS, YYNGEE. This CDR3 region has 13 residues. The CDR3 sequence is CASSPGSQETQYF. CDR3 bases: TGTGCCAGCAGCCCCGGGAGTCAGGAGACCCAGTACTTC.

CDR3 nucleotides: TGTGCCAGCAGTTTTTCAGGAGATGGCCAGAACACCATATATTTT. The encoded protein is CASSFSGDGQNTIYF. The chain combines TRBV28 with TRBJ1-3; D unresolved. The CDR3 is 15 residues long. Germline V gene data show CDR1 as MDHEN and CDR2 as SYDVKM. V lost 3 bases and J 7 bases, leaving 16 bases between the germline ends. The full variable domain, in which reference TRBV28 and TRBJ1-3 provide the parts outside the CDR3, is DVKVTQSSRYLVKRTGEKVFLECVQDMDHENMFWYRQDPGLGLRLIYFSYDVKMKEKGDIPEGYSVSREKKERFSLILESASTNQTSMYLCASSFSGDGQNTIYFGEGSWLTVV.

The chain joins TRBV7-2 to TRBJ2-1; the D gene is possibly TRBD2 (6 bases). The CDR3 is 14 amino acids. The V end lost 6 bases, the J end lost 4 bases, and 13 bases lay between the germline ends. Germline CDR1 SGHTA, CDR2 FQGNSA. The DNA for the CDR3 is TGTGCCAGCAGTCTAGCGCCAGGGTACAATGAGCAGTTCTTC. Translating gives CASSLAPGYNEQFF.

This chain links TRBV28 with TRBJ2-2; TRBD1 aligns across 7 bases. CDR3 length equals 15 residues. CDR1 is MDHEN, CDR2 SYDVKM, per germline. With 5 bases clipped from V and 4 bases from J, the junction kept 7 bases outside the gene matches. As DNA, the CDR3 is TGTGCCAGCAGTGACGACAGGGTCGGCACCGGGGAGCTGTTTTTT. Translating it yields CASSDDRVGTGELFF.

This clone was seen only once. The chain links TRBV28 to TRBJ2-3; tentatively, D is TRBD2 (6 bases). In germline, CDR1 is MDHEN, CDR2 SYDVKM. The CDR3 runs to 16 residues. Trimming took 5 bases from V and 0 from J, leaving 15 bases between them. CDR3 coding DNA: TGTGCCAGCAGTCCCCTCGGGGCGGGAAGCACAGATACGCAGTATTTT. Its protein product is CASSPLGAGSTDTQYF. The full variable domain, completed using reference TRBV28 and TRBJ2-3, is DVKVTQSSRYLVKRTGEKVFLECVQDMDHENMFWYRQDPGLGLRLIYFSYDVKMKEKGDIPEGYSVSREKKERFSLILESASTNQTSMYLCASSPLGAGSTDTQYFGPGTRLTVL.

This clone was recorded a few times. This sequence joins TRBV20-1 and TRBJ2-5; D not resolved. CDR1 is DFQATT, CDR2 SNEGSKA, per germline (reference sequence). V was shortened by 7 bases and J by 5 bases, with 11 bases between the two germline ends. This CDR3 contains 11 residues. For the CDR3, the DNA is TGCAGTGTGAGGATGGGGGAGACCCAGTACTTC. It codes for CSVRMGETQYF.

This chain links TRBV11-1 with TRBJ1-1, with 9 bases identical to TRBD1. This CDR3 spans 16 amino acids. Germline CDR1 and CDR2: SGHAT and FQDESV (reference sequence). Trimming removed 5 bases from V and 4 bases from J; junction bases left unmatched: 11. The CDR3, as DNA: TGTGCCAGCAGCCACCTCGGGACAGGGATGGGCACTGAAGCTTTCTTT. Amino acid sequence: CASSHLGTGMGTEAFF.

This clone has just a few counts. The V gene is TRBV16, the J gene TRBJ2-3; D ambiguous. The CDR3 covers 14 residues. V lost 1 base and J lost 8, with 13 bases in between. CDR1 is KGHSY and CDR2 is FQNENV in the germline V gene. The CDR3 nucleotides are TGTGCCAGCAGCCAATTAACGCCTCCAAGTACGCAGTATTTT. Translation gives CASSQLTPPSTQYF.

This clone was detected many times. Other DNA sequences in the same sample also yield this CDR3. The chain combines TRBV6-6 with TRBJ2-1, with D unclear. The CDR3 has 11 residues. V gave up 2 bases and J gave up 9 bases, with 5 bases separating them. The germline V gene encodes CDR1 MNHNY and CDR2 SVGAGI (reference sequence). For the CDR3, the DNA is TGTGCCAGCAGTTACAAAGGTGAGCAGTTCTTC. It is translated as CASSYKGEQFF.

This clone was recorded a few times. CDR3 sequence: CASSATNRGVAYGYTF. The CDR3 DNA follows: TGTGCCAGCAGCGCCACCAACAGGGGAGTAGCCTATGGCTACACCTTC. The J gene is TRBJ1-2, the V gene TRBV9; 7 bases map to TRBD1. Germline V lookup: CDR1 SGDLS, CDR2 YYNGEE. J was trimmed by 4 bases and V by 3 bases; bases with no gene match: 12. The CDR3 runs 16 residues.

This clone was found a few times. This chain joins TRBV28 and TRBJ1-5, with D perhaps matching TRBD1 (5 bases). The CDR3 sequence is 14 residues long. Germline CDR1 reads MDHEN; CDR2 reads SYDVKM. The V end was cut by 4 bases, the J end by 0 bases, with 7 bases between. The CDR3 loop is CASSSTDSNQPQHF. The DNA of the CDR3 is TGTGCCAGCAGTTCGACAGATAGCAATCAGCCCCAGCATTTT. The full variable domain, rest sourced from reference TRBV28 and TRBJ1-5, is DVKVTQSSRYLVKRTGEKVFLECVQDMDHENMFWYRQDPGLGLRLIYFSYDVKMKEKGDIPEGYSVSREKKERFSLILESASTNQTSMYLCASSSTDSNQPQHFGDGTRLSIL.

This chain connects TRBV28 to TRBJ1-2, with 7 bases matching TRBD1. The junction had 13 bases not matched to a gene; V was cut back by 5 bases and J by 7 bases. The CDR3 sequence is 15 residues long. Germline V CDR1 and CDR2: MDHEN, SYDVKM. CDR3 amino acids: CASSQLRGKTGGYTF. The CDR3, as DNA: TGTGCCAGCAGTCAGCTCAGGGGGAAAACTGGTGGCTACACCTTC.

V and J are TRBV28 and TRBJ2-5, with a tentative D call TRBD1 (6 bases). The ends were cut back, 9 bases at V and 7 bases at J, with 12 bases in the middle. The CDR3 extends over 11 amino acids. Germline loops: CDR1 MDHEN, CDR2 SYDVKM. CDR3 in DNA: TGTGCCAGTAGACAGGCCGGGACCCAGTACTTC. Amino acids: CASRQAGTQYF.

The rearrangement links TRBV19 to TRBJ2-5; 13 bases are shared with TRBD2. The V and J ends lost 5 bases and 4 bases, in that order; junction bases with no gene match: 10. Germline V gene sequence: CDR1 LNHDA, CDR2 SQIVND (reference sequence). The CDR3 consists of 17 residues. DNA for the CDR3: TGTGCCAGTAGTCCCGGACTAGCGGGAGTACGGGGAGAGACCCAGTACTTC. Translating gives CASSPGLAGVRGETQYF.

The chain couples TRBV19 to TRBJ2-5; 11 bases map to TRBD1. Germline CDR1 LNHDA, CDR2 SQIVND (reference sequence). CDR3 size: 14 residues. V shed 3 bases, J shed 5 bases, and the junction held 2 bases outside the gene matches. The CDR3, as DNA: TGTGCCAGTAGTATGGACAGGGGGCGGGAGACCCAGTACTTC. Translated: CASSMDRGRETQYF.

The chain combines TRBV12-5 with TRBJ2-7; 10 bases match TRBD2. J gave up 0 bases and V 1 base, and 3 bases lay outside the gene matches. Germline V CDR1 and CDR2: LGHNT, FRNRAP. There are 16 residues in the CDR3. This chain's CDR3 is CASGLDPSGGSYEQYF. The DNA for the CDR3 is TGTGCTAGTGGTTTGGACCCTAGCGGGGGCTCCTACGAGCAGTACTTC.

This chain joins TRBV14 and TRBJ2-5; 10 bases line up with TRBD1. The CDR3 is 16 amino acids. Trimming at V came to 3 bases and at J to 5 bases, leaving 9 bases not matched to a gene. Germline assignment: CDR1 SGHDN and CDR2 FVKESK. CDR3 in amino acids: CASSQATGGIVETQYF. The CDR3 DNA sequence: TGTGCCAGCAGCCAGGCGACAGGGGGCATCGTTGAGACCCAGTACTTC.

This chain joins TRBV30 and TRBJ1-2; weak D call: TRBD1 (5 bases). V lost 0 bases, J lost 5 bases, and 16 bases lay in between. Germline V gives CDR1 GTSNPN, CDR2 SVGIG (reference sequence). This CDR3 spans 15 amino acids. This CDR3 reads CAWSVRGRLTYGYTF. In DNA, the CDR3 is TGTGCCTGGAGTGTACGGGGCAGACTGACATATGGCTACACCTTC.

The chain is built from TRBV9 and TRBJ2-2; D not resolved. The germline gives CDR1 SGDLS, CDR2 YYNGEE. This CDR3 spans 15 amino acids. V was shortened by 0 bases and J by 2 bases, with 8 bases between the two germline ends. CDR3: CASSVEPTNTGELFF. The CDR3 DNA is TGTGCCAGCAGCGTAGAGCCTACTAACACCGGGGAGCTGTTTTTT.

V gene TRBV9 combines with J gene TRBJ2-4, with a possible D match to TRBD1 (6 bases). Trimming took off 0 bases at V and 0 bases at J, with 7 bases between the two ends. Looked up from germline, CDR1 is SGDLS and CDR2 is YYNGEE. The CDR3 covers 15 residues. CDR3 DNA sequence: TGTGCCAGCAGCGTAGGGGGGCTAGCCAAAAACATTCAGTACTTC. This encodes CASSVGGLAKNIQYF. The entire variable domain, with the rest obtained from reference TRBV9 and TRBJ2-4, is as follows: DSGVTQTPKHLITATGQRVTLRCSPRSGDLSVYWYQQSLDQGLQFLIQYYNGEERAKGNILERFSAQQFPDLHSELNLSSLELGDSALYFCASSVGGLAKNIQYFGAGTRLSVL.

V is TRBV5-4 and J is TRBJ2-3; 11 bases are a match to TRBD1. With 2 bases clipped from V and 4 bases from J, the junction kept 6 bases outside the gene matches. Germline V lookup: CDR1 SGHNT, CDR2 YYREEE (reference sequence). The CDR3 runs 16 residues. The CDR3 sequence is CASSFRTGGVADTQYF. The CDR3 region has the DNA TGTGCCAGCAGCTTCAGGACAGGGGGCGTCGCAGATACGCAGTATTTT.